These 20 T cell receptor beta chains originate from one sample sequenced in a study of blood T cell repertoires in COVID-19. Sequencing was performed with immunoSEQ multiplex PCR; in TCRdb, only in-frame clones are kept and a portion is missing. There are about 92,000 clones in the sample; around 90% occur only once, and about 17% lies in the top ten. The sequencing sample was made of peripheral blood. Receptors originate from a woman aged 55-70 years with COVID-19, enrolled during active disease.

The CDR3 protein is CASRVRAEGNTIYF. The DNA of the CDR3 is TGTGCCAGCAGAGTAAGAGCTGAGGGAAACACCATATATTTT. This chain links TRBV5-6 with TRBJ1-3; D call uncertain. Germline V gives CDR1 SGHDT, CDR2 YYEEEE. The CDR3 sequence is 14 residues long. Between the trimmed V and J ends, which lost 5 bases and 4 bases, there was a span of 13 bases.

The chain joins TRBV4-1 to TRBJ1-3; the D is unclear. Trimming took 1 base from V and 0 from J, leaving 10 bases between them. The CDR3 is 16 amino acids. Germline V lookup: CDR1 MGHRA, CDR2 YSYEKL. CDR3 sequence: CASSQGAGHSGNTIYF. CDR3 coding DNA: TGCGCCAGCAGCCAAGGGGCGGGTCACTCTGGAAACACCATATATTTT.

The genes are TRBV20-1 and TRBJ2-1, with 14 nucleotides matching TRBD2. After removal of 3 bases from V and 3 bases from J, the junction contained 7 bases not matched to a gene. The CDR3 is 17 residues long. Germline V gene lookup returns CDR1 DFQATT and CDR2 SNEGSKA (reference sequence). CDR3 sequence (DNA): TGCAGTGCTAGTAGACTAGCGGGGGGGACCAACTACAATGAGCAGTTCTTC. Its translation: CSASRLAGGTNYNEQFF.

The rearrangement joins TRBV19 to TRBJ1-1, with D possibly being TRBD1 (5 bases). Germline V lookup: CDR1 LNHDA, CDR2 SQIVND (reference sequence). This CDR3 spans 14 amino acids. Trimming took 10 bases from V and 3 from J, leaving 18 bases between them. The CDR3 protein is CATAPLRDYTEAFF. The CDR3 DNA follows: TGTGCCACCGCTCCGCTCAGGGATTACACTGAAGCTTTCTTT.

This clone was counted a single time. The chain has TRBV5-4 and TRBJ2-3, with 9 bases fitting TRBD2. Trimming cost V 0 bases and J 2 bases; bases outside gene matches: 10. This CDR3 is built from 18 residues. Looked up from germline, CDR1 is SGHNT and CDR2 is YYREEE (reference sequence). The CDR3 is CASSLAGGGGSDTDTQYF. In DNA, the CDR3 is TGTGCCAGCAGCTTGGCAGGCGGGGGGGGAAGTGACACAGATACGCAGTATTTT.

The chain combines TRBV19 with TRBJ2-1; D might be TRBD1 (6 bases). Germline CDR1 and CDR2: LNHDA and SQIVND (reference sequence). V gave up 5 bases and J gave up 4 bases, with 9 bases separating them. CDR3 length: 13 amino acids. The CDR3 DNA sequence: TGTGCCAGTAGTCAACAGGGATACAATGAGCAGTTCTTC. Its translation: CASSQQGYNEQFF.

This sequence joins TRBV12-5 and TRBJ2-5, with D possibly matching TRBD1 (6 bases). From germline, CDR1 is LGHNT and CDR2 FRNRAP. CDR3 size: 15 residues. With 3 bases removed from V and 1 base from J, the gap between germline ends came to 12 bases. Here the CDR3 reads CASGFGGHPQETQYF. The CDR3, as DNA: TGTGCTAGTGGTTTTGGGGGACACCCCCAAGAGACCCAGTACTTC.

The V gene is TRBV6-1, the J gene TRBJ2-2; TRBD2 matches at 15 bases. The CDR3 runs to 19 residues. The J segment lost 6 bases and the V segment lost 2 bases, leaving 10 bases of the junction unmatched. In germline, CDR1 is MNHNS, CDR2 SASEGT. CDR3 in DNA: TGTGCCAGCAGTGAATCTTATAGGACTAGCGGGGGGGCCCCCGGGGAGCTGTTTTTT. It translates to CASSESYRTSGGAPGELFF.

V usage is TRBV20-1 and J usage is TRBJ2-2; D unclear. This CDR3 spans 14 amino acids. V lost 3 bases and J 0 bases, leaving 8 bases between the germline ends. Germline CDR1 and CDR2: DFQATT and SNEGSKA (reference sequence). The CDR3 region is CSASHSPNTGELFF. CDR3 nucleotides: TGCAGTGCTAGTCACAGCCCGAACACCGGGGAGCTGTTTTTT.

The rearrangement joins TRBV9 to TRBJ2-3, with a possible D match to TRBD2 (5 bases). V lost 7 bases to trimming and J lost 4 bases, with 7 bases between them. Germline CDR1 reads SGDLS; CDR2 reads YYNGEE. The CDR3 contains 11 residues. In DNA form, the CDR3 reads TGTGCCAGCCGGGGTCCAGATACGCAGTATTTT. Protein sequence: CASRGPDTQYF.

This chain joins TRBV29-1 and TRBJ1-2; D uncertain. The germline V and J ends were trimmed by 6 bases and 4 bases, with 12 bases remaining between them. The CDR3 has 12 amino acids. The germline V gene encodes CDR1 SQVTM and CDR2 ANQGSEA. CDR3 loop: CSVGGLSYGYTF. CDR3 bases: TGCAGCGTGGGAGGACTGTCCTATGGCTACACCTTC.

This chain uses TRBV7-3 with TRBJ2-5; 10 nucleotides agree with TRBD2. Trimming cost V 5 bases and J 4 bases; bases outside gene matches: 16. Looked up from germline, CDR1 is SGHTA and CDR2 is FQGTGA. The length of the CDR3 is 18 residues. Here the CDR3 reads CASSPRAGLAGVLETQYF. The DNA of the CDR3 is TGTGCCAGCAGCCCCAGGGCGGGTCTAGCGGGGGTTTTAGAGACCCAGTACTTC.

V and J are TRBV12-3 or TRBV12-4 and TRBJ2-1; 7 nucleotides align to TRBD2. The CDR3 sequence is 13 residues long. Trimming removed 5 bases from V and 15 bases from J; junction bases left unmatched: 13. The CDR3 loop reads CASSNRDYAGGFF. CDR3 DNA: TGTGCCAGCAGTAACCGGGACTACGCGGGTGGGTTCTTC.

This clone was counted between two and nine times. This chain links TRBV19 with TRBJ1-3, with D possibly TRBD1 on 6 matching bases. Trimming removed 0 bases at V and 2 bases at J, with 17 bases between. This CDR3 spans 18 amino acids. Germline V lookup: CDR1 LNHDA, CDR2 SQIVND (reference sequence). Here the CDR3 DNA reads TGTGCCAGTAGTATAGAGTTCCGGGACACTCACGCTGGAAACACCATATATTTT. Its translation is CASSIEFRDTHAGNTIYF.

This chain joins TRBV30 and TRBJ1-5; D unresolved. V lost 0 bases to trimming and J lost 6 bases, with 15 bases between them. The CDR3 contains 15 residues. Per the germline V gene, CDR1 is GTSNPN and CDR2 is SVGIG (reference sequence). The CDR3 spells CAWSVPPIGGQPQHF. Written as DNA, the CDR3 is TGTGCCTGGAGTGTACCCCCAATCGGCGGTCAGCCCCAGCATTTT.

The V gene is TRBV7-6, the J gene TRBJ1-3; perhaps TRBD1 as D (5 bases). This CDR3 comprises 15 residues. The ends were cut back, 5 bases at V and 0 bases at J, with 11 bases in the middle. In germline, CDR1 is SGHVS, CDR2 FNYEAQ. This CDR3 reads CASSPGPRSGNTIYF. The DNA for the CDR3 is TGTGCCAGCAGCCCAGGGCCTCGCTCTGGAAACACCATATATTTT.

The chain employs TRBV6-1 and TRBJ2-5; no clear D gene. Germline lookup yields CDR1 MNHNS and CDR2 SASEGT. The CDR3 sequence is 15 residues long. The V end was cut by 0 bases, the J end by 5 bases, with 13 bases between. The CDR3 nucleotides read TGTGCCAGCAGTGAAGCGCTTTTCGGGTTGGAGACCCAGTACTTC. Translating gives CASSEALFGLETQYF.

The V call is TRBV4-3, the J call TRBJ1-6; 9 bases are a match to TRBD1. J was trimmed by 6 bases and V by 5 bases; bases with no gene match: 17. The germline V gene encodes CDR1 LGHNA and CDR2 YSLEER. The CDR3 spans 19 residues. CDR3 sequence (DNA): TGCGCCAGCAGCATAGGACGGGGCGGATTGGACAGGGGTAATTCACCCCTCCACTTT. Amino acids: CASSIGRGGLDRGNSPLHF.

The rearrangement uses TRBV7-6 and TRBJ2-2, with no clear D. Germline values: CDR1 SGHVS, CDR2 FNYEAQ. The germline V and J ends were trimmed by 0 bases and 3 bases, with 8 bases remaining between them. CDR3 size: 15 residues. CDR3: CASSLAARHTGELFF. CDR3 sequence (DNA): TGTGCCAGCAGCTTAGCGGCCAGGCACACCGGGGAGCTGTTTTTT. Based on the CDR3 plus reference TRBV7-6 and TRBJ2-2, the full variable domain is GAGVSQSPRYKVTKRGQDVALRCDPISGHVSLYWYRQALGQGPEFLTYFNYEAQQDKSGLPNDRFSAERPEGSISTLTIQRTEQRDSAMYRCASSLAARHTGELFFGEGSRLTVL.

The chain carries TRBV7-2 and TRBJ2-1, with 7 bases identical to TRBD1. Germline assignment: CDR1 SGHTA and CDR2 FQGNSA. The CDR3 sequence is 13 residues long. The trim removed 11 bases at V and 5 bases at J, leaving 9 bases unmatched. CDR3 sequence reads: CAGTGDSHNEQFF. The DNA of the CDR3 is TGTGCCGGCACCGGGGACAGCCACAATGAGCAGTTCTTC.